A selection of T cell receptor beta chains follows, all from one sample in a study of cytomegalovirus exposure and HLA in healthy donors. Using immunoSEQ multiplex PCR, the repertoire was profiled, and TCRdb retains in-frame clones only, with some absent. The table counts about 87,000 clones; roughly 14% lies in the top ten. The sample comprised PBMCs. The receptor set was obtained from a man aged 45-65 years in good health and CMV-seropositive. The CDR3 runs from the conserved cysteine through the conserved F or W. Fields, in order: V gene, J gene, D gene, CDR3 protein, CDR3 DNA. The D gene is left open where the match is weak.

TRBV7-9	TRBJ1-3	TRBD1	CASSGRQGIGNTIYF	TGTGCCAGCAGCGGGCGACAGGGGATTGGAAACACCATATATTTT
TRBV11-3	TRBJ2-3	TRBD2	CASSFLGGADTQYF	TGTGCCAGCAGCTTCCTGGGAGGGGCAGATACGCAGTATTTT
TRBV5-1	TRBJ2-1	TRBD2	CASSLIGGREGGEQFF	TGCGCCAGCAGCTTGATTGGCGGGAGAGAGGGTGGTGAGCAGTTCTTC
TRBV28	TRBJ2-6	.	CASSFSGAGANVLTF	TGTGCCAGCAGTTTTAGCGGCGCTGGGGCCAACGTCCTGACTTTC
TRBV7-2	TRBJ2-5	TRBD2	CASSLTGGAETQYF	TGTGCCAGCAGCTTAACGGGAGGGGCAGAGACCCAGTACTTC
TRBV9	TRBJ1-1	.	CASSVDPAWAARTEAFF	TGTGCCAGCAGCGTAGACCCGGCGTGGGCAGCACGCACTGAAGCTTTCTTT
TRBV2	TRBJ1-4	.	CASGQEGTTNEKLFF	TGTGCCAGCGGCCAGGAAGGAACAACTAATGAAAAACTGTTTTTT
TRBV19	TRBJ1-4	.	CASSIDRGEKLFF	TGTGCCAGTAGTATAGATCGGGGTGAAAAACTGTTTTTT
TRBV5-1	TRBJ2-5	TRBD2	CASRGLAGGQETQYF	TGCGCCAGCAGGGGGCTAGCGGGAGGTCAAGAGACCCAGTACTTC
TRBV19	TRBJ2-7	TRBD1	CASSITPGQAHEQYF	TGTGCCAGTAGTATCACCCCCGGACAGGCCCACGAGCAGTACTTC
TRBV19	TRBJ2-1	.	CASSIYGRADEQFF	TGTGCCAGTAGTATCTACGGGAGAGCGGATGAGCAGTTCTTC
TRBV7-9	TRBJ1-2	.	CASTTTGGGYTF	TGTGCCAGCACCACGACTGGAGGGGGCTACACCTTC
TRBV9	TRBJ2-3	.	CASTQGGREGDTQYF	TGTGCCAGCACCCAAGGGGGGAGGGAGGGGGATACGCAGTATTTT
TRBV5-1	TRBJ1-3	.	CASSLGSSGNTIYF	TGCGCCAGCAGCTTGGGCAGCTCTGGAAACACCATATATTTT
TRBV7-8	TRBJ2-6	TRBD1	CASSFRDRGLGGANVLTF	TGTGCCAGCAGCTTTCGGGACAGGGGTTTGGGTGGGGCCAACGTCCTGACTTTC
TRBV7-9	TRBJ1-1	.	CASSLAGNAAFF	TGTGCCAGCAGCTTAGCCGGGAATGCGGCTTTCTTT
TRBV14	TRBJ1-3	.	CASSPRVKDTIYF	TGTGCCAGCAGCCCTAGAGTAAAGGACACCATATATTTT
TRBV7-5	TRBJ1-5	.	CARSSQGNQPQHF	TGTGCCAGAAGCTCTCAGGGAAATCAGCCCCAGCATTTT
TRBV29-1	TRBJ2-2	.	CSVAGKGYTGELFF	TGCAGCGTGGCAGGGAAAGGATACACCGGGGAGCTGTTTTTT
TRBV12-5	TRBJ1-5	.	CASGLVVEWYVNQPQHF	TGTGCTAGTGGTTTGGTCGTGGAGTGGTATGTCAATCAGCCCCAGCATTTT
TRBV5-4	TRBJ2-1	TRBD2	CASSSGLADYNEQFF	TGTGCCAGCAGCTCCGGACTAGCGGATTACAATGAGCAGTTCTTC
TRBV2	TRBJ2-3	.	CASRLGGDTQYF	TGTGCCAGCCGGCTAGGAGGGGATACGCAGTATTTT
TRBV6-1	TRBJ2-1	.	CASRLGGGSYNEQFF	TGTGCCAGCAGGCTTGGGGGAGGCTCCTACAATGAGCAGTTCTTC